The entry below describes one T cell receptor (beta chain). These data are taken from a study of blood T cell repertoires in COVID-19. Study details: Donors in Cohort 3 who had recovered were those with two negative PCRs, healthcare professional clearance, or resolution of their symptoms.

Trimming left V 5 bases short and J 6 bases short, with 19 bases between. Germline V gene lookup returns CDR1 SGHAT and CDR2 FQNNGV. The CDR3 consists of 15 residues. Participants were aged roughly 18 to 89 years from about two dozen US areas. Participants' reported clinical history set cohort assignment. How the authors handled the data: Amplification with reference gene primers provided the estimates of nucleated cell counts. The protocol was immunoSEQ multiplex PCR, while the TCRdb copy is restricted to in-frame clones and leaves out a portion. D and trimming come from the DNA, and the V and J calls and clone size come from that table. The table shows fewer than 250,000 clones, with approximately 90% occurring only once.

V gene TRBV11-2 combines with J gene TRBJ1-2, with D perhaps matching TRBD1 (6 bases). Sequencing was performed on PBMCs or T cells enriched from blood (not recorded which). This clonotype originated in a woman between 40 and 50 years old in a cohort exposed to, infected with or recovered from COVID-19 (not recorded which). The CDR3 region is CASSPEGQGWDGYTF. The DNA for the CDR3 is TGTGCCAGCAGCCCCGAAGGGCAGGGGTGGGATGGCTACACCTTC.